This TCR beta chain is drawn from a study of T cells expressing NK-cell markers. Study background: All TCR beta repertoires analysed originated from sorted CD3+CD56+NKG2C+, CD3+CD56+NKG2C- and CD3+CD56-NKG2C+ T cells.

On this clonotype: Antigen: not known.

UMIs accompanied the 5'RACE template switching by which TCR beta cDNA was made. TCRdb reprocessed the 5' RACE reads and stores each CDR3 protein as one record, lacking DNA. The table gives about 390,000 distinct CDR3 sequences; the top ten clones make up approximately 12% of it. Study-wide results and caveats: The study found dominant NKG2C+ clonotypes at roughly 1.0-7.5% of CD8+ T cells in several donors.

Input material: blood T cells: a sorted CD56 or NKG2C T cell subset, CD4+ or CD8+ T cells, or bulk PBMC T cells (not recorded which). The receptor's source is a woman in her forties or fifties in good health.

The CDR3 sequence is CASRGNSGYGYTF. The V call is TRBV3-1, the J call TRBJ1-2. From germline, CDR1 is LGHDT and CDR2 YNNKEL (reference sequence). The CDR3 consists of 13 residues.